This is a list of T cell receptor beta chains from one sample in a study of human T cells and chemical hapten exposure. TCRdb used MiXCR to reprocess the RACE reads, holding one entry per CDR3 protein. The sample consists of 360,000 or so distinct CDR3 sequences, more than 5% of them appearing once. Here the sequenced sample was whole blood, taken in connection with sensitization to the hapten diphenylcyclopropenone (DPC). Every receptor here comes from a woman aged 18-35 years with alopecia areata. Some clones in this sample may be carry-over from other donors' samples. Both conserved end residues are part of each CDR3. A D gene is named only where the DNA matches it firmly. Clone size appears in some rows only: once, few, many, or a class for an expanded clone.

CDR3nt: TGTGCTAGTGCCGCACCGTCACAGGGGGGGATTGCTTTCTTT; CDR3aa: CASAAPSQGGIAFF; d_gene: TRBD1; v_gene: TRBV12-5; j_gene: TRBJ1-1; abundance: .
CDR3nt: TGCGCCAGCAGCTTGATTACCGGTGGACAGGTCACAGATACGCAGTATTTT; CDR3aa: CASSLITGGQVTDTQYF; d_gene: TRBD1; v_gene: TRBV5-1; j_gene: TRBJ2-3; abundance: .
CDR3nt: TGTGCCAGCTCACCAAACCAGGGAGGAAATCAGCCCCAGCATTTT; CDR3aa: CASSPNQGGNQPQHF; d_gene: .; v_gene: TRBV18; j_gene: TRBJ1-5; abundance: many
CDR3nt: TGTGCCAGCAGCCTAACTAGCGGGGGGGACCTTGAGCAGTTCTTC; CDR3aa: CASSLTSGGDLEQFF; d_gene: TRBD2; v_gene: TRBV27; j_gene: TRBJ2-1; abundance: many
CDR3nt: TGTGCCAGCAGCCTAGACAGGGGGGACCTTTACGAGCAGTACTTC; CDR3aa: CASSLDRGDLYEQYF; d_gene: TRBD1; v_gene: TRBV7-9; j_gene: TRBJ2-7; abundance: .
CDR3nt: TGTGCCAGCAGCACCCACCGGGCCCCCTCGGCCCTCCACTTT; CDR3aa: CASSTHRAPSALHF; d_gene: .; v_gene: TRBV21-1; j_gene: TRBJ1-6; abundance: many
CDR3nt: TGTGCCAGCAGTGAAACTATGGAGACTGAAGCTTTCTTT; CDR3aa: CASSETMETEAFF; d_gene: .; v_gene: TRBV6-1; j_gene: TRBJ1-1; abundance: .
CDR3nt: TGTGCCAGCAGCTCCCCTTTCATAGCTAGGCACACTGAAGCTTTCTTT; CDR3aa: CASSSPFIARHTEAFF; d_gene: .; v_gene: TRBV3-1; j_gene: TRBJ1-1; abundance: .
CDR3nt: TGTGCCAGCAGTCCTCTGTATACAGGGTATGATTCACCCCTCCACTTT; CDR3aa: CASSPLYTGYDSPLHF; d_gene: .; v_gene: TRBV12-3/TRBV12-4; j_gene: TRBJ1-6; abundance: .
CDR3nt: TGTGCCAGCAGTCCTAATAACTATGGCTACACCTTC; CDR3aa: CASSPNNYGYTF; d_gene: .; v_gene: TRBV28; j_gene: TRBJ1-2; abundance: few
CDR3nt: TGTGCCAGCAGTTACCCGAGGACTAGCGGGGCCTACGAGCAGTACTTC; CDR3aa: CASSYPRTSGAYEQYF; d_gene: TRBD2; v_gene: TRBV6-2/TRBV6-3; j_gene: TRBJ2-7; abundance: few
CDR3nt: TGCAGTGCTAGAGATCCCCGAGGGGTGTTGGCTGAAGCTTTCTTT; CDR3aa: CSARDPRGVLAEAFF; d_gene: .; v_gene: TRBV20-1; j_gene: TRBJ1-1; abundance: .
CDR3nt: TGTGCCAGCAGCTTACGGGGACAGGGCACCGAAGCTTTCTTT; CDR3aa: CASSLRGQGTEAFF; d_gene: TRBD1; v_gene: TRBV7-9; j_gene: TRBJ1-1; abundance: few
CDR3nt: TGTGCCAGCGCGGAATCGGGGTATAATTCACCCCTCCACTTT; CDR3aa: CASAESGYNSPLHF; d_gene: .; v_gene: TRBV25-1; j_gene: TRBJ1-6; abundance: few
CDR3nt: TGCGCCAGCAGCCGATCCACAGAAGATACGCAGTATTTT; CDR3aa: CASSRSTEDTQYF; d_gene: .; v_gene: TRBV5-1; j_gene: TRBJ2-3; abundance: few
CDR3nt: TGTGCCAGCTCACCGACAGCTAACAATGAAAAACTGTTTTTT; CDR3aa: CASSPTANNEKLFF; d_gene: .; v_gene: TRBV18; j_gene: TRBJ1-4; abundance: .
CDR3nt: TGCAGTGCTCGACCAACCGGGACAGGGGACGAAAAACTGTTTTTT; CDR3aa: CSARPTGTGDEKLFF; d_gene: TRBD1; v_gene: TRBV20-1; j_gene: TRBJ1-4; abundance: .
CDR3nt: TGTGCCAGCAGCTTACTGCAGGGGGCGGAGGCTTTCTTT; CDR3aa: CASSLLQGAEAFF; d_gene: TRBD1; v_gene: TRBV7-9; j_gene: TRBJ1-1; abundance: many
CDR3nt: TGTGCCAGCAGCACATCGGGCCTGGAAAAAAAGCACGAGCAGTACTTC; CDR3aa: CASSTSGLEKKHEQYF; d_gene: .; v_gene: TRBV7-9; j_gene: TRBJ2-7; abundance: many
CDR3nt: TGTGCCAGCAGTTCGCCCTCCCAGACCAATACGCAGTATTTT; CDR3aa: CASSSPSQTNTQYF; d_gene: .; v_gene: TRBV27; j_gene: TRBJ2-3; abundance: few
CDR3nt: TGTGCCAGCAGTGACCCCTCCGGGGGACAGGGCGAAAGGGCTAATGAAAAACTGTTTTTT; CDR3aa: CASSDPSGGQGERANEKLFF; d_gene: TRBD1; v_gene: TRBV25-1; j_gene: TRBJ1-4; abundance: many
CDR3nt: TGTGCCAGCAGCTCGCAACCCGGAGATACGCAGTATTTT; CDR3aa: CASSSQPGDTQYF; d_gene: .; v_gene: TRBV7-2; j_gene: TRBJ2-3; abundance: .
CDR3nt: TGTGCCAGCAGCGTAGGTTCGGAGGGAAATGAAAAACTGTTTTTT; CDR3aa: CASSVGSEGNEKLFF; d_gene: .; v_gene: TRBV9; j_gene: TRBJ1-4; abundance: many
CDR3nt: TGTGCCAGCAGTTTATCTAGTTCCTGGAATTCACCCCTCCACTTT; CDR3aa: CASSLSSSWNSPLHF; d_gene: .; v_gene: TRBV27; j_gene: TRBJ1-6; abundance: many
CDR3nt: TGCGCCAGCAGGCCCCGGGCCAACACTCGAAACAATGAGCAGTTCTTC; CDR3aa: CASRPRANTRNNEQFF; d_gene: .; v_gene: TRBV5-1; j_gene: TRBJ2-1; abundance: .
CDR3nt: TGTGCCAGCAGCTTAGCCCAAAAAGAGACCCAGTACTTC; CDR3aa: CASSLAQKETQYF; d_gene: .; v_gene: TRBV11-2; j_gene: TRBJ2-5; abundance: many
CDR3nt: TGTGCCAGCAGGGAATCGGACAGACTCCCTGGGGCCAACGTCCTGACTTTC; CDR3aa: CASRESDRLPGANVLTF; d_gene: .; v_gene: TRBV6-2/TRBV6-3; j_gene: TRBJ2-6; abundance: .
CDR3nt: TGCGCCAGCAGCCCCCTTGGGGGAGACATTCAGTACTTC; CDR3aa: CASSPLGGDIQYF; d_gene: .; v_gene: TRBV4-3; j_gene: TRBJ2-4; abundance: few
CDR3nt: TGTGCCAGCAGGGGTGGGACAGGGGCGCCAAATGAGCAGTTCTTC; CDR3aa: CASRGGTGAPNEQFF; d_gene: TRBD1; v_gene: TRBV6-6; j_gene: TRBJ2-1; abundance: many
CDR3nt: TGCAGTGCTAGGGAACAGAACTACAATGAGCAGTTCTTC; CDR3aa: CSAREQNYNEQFF; d_gene: .; v_gene: TRBV20-1; j_gene: TRBJ2-1; abundance: .
CDR3nt: TGTGCCAGCAGCTATTCGGGACAGCAGGGATACGAGCAGTACTTC; CDR3aa: CASSYSGQQGYEQYF; d_gene: TRBD1; v_gene: TRBV6-5; j_gene: TRBJ2-7; abundance: few
CDR3nt: TGTGCCAGCATCCGGAGGGCCGGGGGGACCCAGTACTTC; CDR3aa: CASIRRAGGTQYF; d_gene: .; v_gene: TRBV6-5; j_gene: TRBJ2-5; abundance: few
CDR3nt: TGTGCCACCAGCCTCGGGACAGGGGGAGAAGAGACCCAGTACTTC; CDR3aa: CATSLGTGGEETQYF; d_gene: TRBD1; v_gene: TRBV15; j_gene: TRBJ2-5; abundance: .
CDR3nt: TGTGCCAGCAGCCCTATGGGAAACACTGAAGCTTTCTTT; CDR3aa: CASSPMGNTEAFF; d_gene: .; v_gene: TRBV7-9; j_gene: TRBJ1-1; abundance: few
CDR3nt: TGTGCCAGCAGTACCCGAGGGAGCGGGGGGGCCAGAGAGACCCAGTACTTC; CDR3aa: CASSTRGSGGARETQYF; d_gene: TRBD2; v_gene: TRBV12-3/TRBV12-4; j_gene: TRBJ2-5; abundance: .
CDR3nt: TGTGCCAGCAGCCCCAGGGTAGGAGAGCAGTTCTTC; CDR3aa: CASSPRVGEQFF; d_gene: .; v_gene: TRBV7-2; j_gene: TRBJ2-1; abundance: few
CDR3nt: TGTGCCATCAGTGAGTCGGCAGGGATAGCAACTAATGAAAAACTGTTTTTT; CDR3aa: CAISESAGIATNEKLFF; d_gene: .; v_gene: TRBV10-3; j_gene: TRBJ1-4; abundance: few
CDR3nt: TGCGCCAGCAGCCAAGATTATTGGGGCCCGGCCCGGGATGAGCAGTTCTTC; CDR3aa: CASSQDYWGPARDEQFF; d_gene: .; v_gene: TRBV4-3; j_gene: TRBJ2-1; abundance: few
CDR3nt: TGCAGTGCCAACGGCGAAAACTATGGCTACACCTTC; CDR3aa: CSANGENYGYTF; d_gene: .; v_gene: TRBV20-1; j_gene: TRBJ1-2; abundance: many
CDR3nt: TGTGCCAGCAGTTACCTGCTTAAAGGATTGGAGGTCGCTGAAGCTTTCTTT; CDR3aa: CASSYLLKGLEVAEAFF; d_gene: .; v_gene: TRBV6-5; j_gene: TRBJ1-1; abundance: .
CDR3nt: TGTGCCAGCAGCCCAAGCGACTGGGGGACAGACCCATTCGCCCCCTATTCACCCCTCCACTTT; CDR3aa: CASSPSDWGTDPFAPYSPLHF; d_gene: TRBD1; v_gene: TRBV7-9; j_gene: TRBJ1-6; abundance: .
CDR3nt: TGTGCCACCAGCAGAGATCCAGGGGGGATTTACAATGAGCAGTTCTTC; CDR3aa: CATSRDPGGIYNEQFF; d_gene: .; v_gene: TRBV15; j_gene: TRBJ2-1; abundance: many
CDR3nt: TGTGCCAGCAGCTCACTAGCGGGGTACCTCCAAGGCCAAGAGACCCAGTACTTC; CDR3aa: CASSSLAGYLQGQETQYF; d_gene: TRBD2; v_gene: TRBV7-2; j_gene: TRBJ2-5; abundance: few
CDR3nt: TGCAGTGCTAGAGCATTTTCAGGGGTGGAAAATGAAAAACTGTTTTTT; CDR3aa: CSARAFSGVENEKLFF; d_gene: .; v_gene: TRBV20-1; j_gene: TRBJ1-4; abundance: many
CDR3nt: TGTGCCAGCAGTTACTCGACAGGGCTCCACACTGAAGCTTTCTTT; CDR3aa: CASSYSTGLHTEAFF; d_gene: TRBD1; v_gene: TRBV6-5; j_gene: TRBJ1-1; abundance: few
CDR3nt: TGTGCCAGCAGCCTCTACACTGAAGCTTTCTTT; CDR3aa: CASSLYTEAFF; d_gene: .; v_gene: TRBV6-2/TRBV6-3; j_gene: TRBJ1-1; abundance: many
CDR3nt: TGTGCCAGCAGTTACTCGTTAAGGCAGCCCCAGCATTTT; CDR3aa: CASSYSLRQPQHF; d_gene: .; v_gene: TRBV6-5; j_gene: TRBJ1-5; abundance: few
CDR3nt: TGTGCCAGCAGCCAAGTTTTTAGAGATGGCTACACCTTC; CDR3aa: CASSQVFRDGYTF; d_gene: .; v_gene: TRBV14; j_gene: TRBJ1-2; abundance: .
CDR3nt: TGCAGTGCTCGGGGGGGCCCCGATACGCAGTATTTT; CDR3aa: CSARGGPDTQYF; d_gene: TRBD2; v_gene: TRBV20-1; j_gene: TRBJ2-3; abundance: few
CDR3nt: TGTGCCAGCAGCCCGCTGACTAGCGGAAGAGAGACCCAGTACTTC; CDR3aa: CASSPLTSGRETQYF; d_gene: TRBD2; v_gene: TRBV7-2; j_gene: TRBJ2-5; abundance: .
CDR3nt: TGTGCCAGCAGCTATGGACAGGATGGCTACACCTTC; CDR3aa: CASSYGQDGYTF; d_gene: TRBD1; v_gene: TRBV7-2; j_gene: TRBJ1-2; abundance: many
CDR3nt: TGTGCCAGCAGCCAAAAAGGCGGGGAGGCAGATACGCAGTATTTT; CDR3aa: CASSQKGGEADTQYF; d_gene: .; v_gene: TRBV4-2; j_gene: TRBJ2-3; abundance: few
CDR3nt: TGTGCCAGCAGCTTAGAAGGGACAGGGGTCTACGAGCAGTACTTC; CDR3aa: CASSLEGTGVYEQYF; d_gene: TRBD1; v_gene: TRBV7-2; j_gene: TRBJ2-7; abundance: few